Below are 18 T cell receptor beta chains sequenced from a single sample in a study of breast tumors, draining lymph nodes, adjacent tissues. TCRdb independently ran MiXCR on the multiplex PCR reads; one entry per CDR3 protein. The repertoire holds under 150,000 distinct CDR3 sequences, with 21% as singletons. Samples came from axillary lymph nodes draining the breast cancer. Material for sequencing was axillary lymph node tissue. The receptor set was obtained from a female donor with breast cancer. Some clones in this sample may be carry-over from other donors' samples.

At least ten counts were recorded for this clonotype. J is TRBJ2-7 and V is TRBV2; D may be TRBD1 (5 bases). In germline, CDR1 is SNHLY, CDR2 FYNNEI. This CDR3 has 11 residues. Trimming pared 7 bases from V and 4 bases from J, leaving 8 bases between. DNA of the CDR3: TGTGCCAGCACCGACAGTTACGAGCAGTACTTC. Amino acids: CASTDSYEQYF.

This clonotype was seen ten or more times. This rearrangement joins TRBV19 to TRBJ2-3; D gene ambiguous. V lost 5 bases, J lost 2 bases, and 14 bases lay in between. This CDR3 comprises 15 residues. The germline CDR1 and CDR2 sequences are LNHDA and SQIVND (reference sequence). In DNA form, the CDR3 reads TGTGCCAGTAGTTCCTCCTCGGTCCTCACAGATACGCAGTATTTT. Translated: CASSSSSVLTDTQYF. The full variable domain, its missing parts supplied by reference TRBV19 and TRBJ2-3, is DGGITQSPKYLFRKEGQNVTLSCEQNLNHDAMYWYRQDPGQGLRLIYYSQIVNDFQKGDIAEGYSVSREKKESFPLTVTSAQKNPTAFYLCASSSSSVLTDTQYFGPGTRLTVL.

This clonotype was counted many times. The V gene is TRBV6-4, the J gene TRBJ2-7; D remains ambiguous. The CDR3 has 13 amino acids. The ends were cut back, 9 bases at V and 6 bases at J, with 18 bases in the middle. Germline CDR1 and CDR2: MRHNA and SNTAGT. CDR3 nucleotide sequence: TGTGCCAGGGAGATTCCAGCCTCGATCGAGCAGTACTTC. Translation gives CAREIPASIEQYF.

For this clonotype: This could be a read error, since a much larger clone is one nucleotide away. No conserved phenylalanine or tryptophan ends this CDR3, so it is likely a read error. The rearrangement joins TRBV30 to TRBJ2-2; the D gene is possibly TRBD2 (7 bases). The V gene lost 3 bases and the J gene lost 4 bases, with 12 bases spanning the gap. In germline, CDR1 is GTSNPN, CDR2 SVGIG (reference sequence). This CDR3 is built from 14 residues. Here the CDR3 reads CAWRGGGSTGELFV. CDR3 nucleotide sequence: TGTGCCTGGAGAGGGGGGGGAAGCACCGGGGAGCTGTTTGTT.

A note on this clonotype: A much larger clone lies one base from this, so it may be a read error. The V and J genes are TRBV29-1 and TRBJ1-2, with unresolved D. The CDR3 length is 12 residues. V was cut by 4 bases and J by 4 bases, with 10 bases left in between. Per germline, CDR1 SQVTM and CDR2 ANQGSEA. CDR3 nucleotide sequence: TGCAGCGTTGTTGGGAGGACCTATGGCTACACCTTC. It yields the protein CSVVGRTYGYTF.

Comment on this clonotype: This sequence may be a read error, since a much larger clone differs from it by one base. The rearrangement uses TRBV11-2 and TRBJ2-1; D gene unclear. CDR3 length: 13 residues. Germline CDR1 and CDR2: SGHAT and FQNNGV. CDR3: CASSPRVDNKQFF. The CDR3 coding sequence is TGTGCCAGCAGCCCCCGGGTCGACAATAAGCAGTTCTTC.

This clonotype was counted once. The rearrangement uses TRBV20-1 and TRBJ2-1, with 12 bases fitting TRBD2. J lost 7 bases, V lost 2 bases, and 6 bases had no gene match. CDR1 and CDR2 from the germline V gene are DFQATT and SNEGSKA (reference sequence). The CDR3 extends over 15 amino acids. DNA of the CDR3: TGCAGTGCTAGACTAGCGGGAGGGTCTGTGAATGAGCAGTTCTTC. Its translation: CSARLAGGSVNEQFF.

This clonotype has just a few counts. The chain has TRBV3-1 and TRBJ1-2, with TRBD1 as a possible D gene (5 bases). Germline-derived CDR1 and CDR2 are LGHDT and YNNKEL (reference sequence). The ends were cut back, 0 bases at V and 6 bases at J, with 11 bases in the middle. CDR3 length equals 14 residues. CDR3 sequence reads: CASSQDGGFDGYTF. The CDR3 region has the DNA TGTGCCAGCAGCCAAGACGGGGGGTTTGATGGCTACACCTTC.

The rearrangement uses TRBV6-5 and TRBJ2-1, with 10 bases matching TRBD2. The CDR3 loop spans 19 amino acids. Germline V gives CDR1 MNHEY, CDR2 SVGAGI. The trim removed 0 bases at V and 4 bases at J, leaving 12 bases unmatched. The CDR3 is CASSYSIWTSGETYNEQFF. The CDR3 coding sequence is TGTGCCAGCAGTTACTCGATATGGACTAGCGGAGAGACTTACAATGAGCAGTTCTTC.

This clonotype was counted many times. CDR3 residues: CASSESGLAGVQGNEQFF. CDR3 coding DNA: TGCGCCAGCAGTGAGTCGGGACTAGCGGGAGTCCAGGGCAATGAGCAGTTCTTC. The V and J genes are TRBV10-1 and TRBJ2-1, with TRBD2 matching 14 bases. This CDR3 contains 18 residues. Germline V lookup: CDR1 WNHNN, CDR2 SYGVQD (reference sequence). J was trimmed by 6 bases and V by 0 bases; bases with no gene match: 7.

At least ten counts were recorded for this clonotype. The chain is built from TRBV25-1 and TRBJ2-1; the D gene is possibly TRBD2 (5 bases). Germline V gene lookup returns CDR1 MGHDK and CDR2 SYGVNS. The ends were cut back, 4 bases at V and 6 bases at J, with 10 bases in the middle. The CDR3 length is 13 residues. The DNA for the CDR3 is TGTGCCAGCAGTGTACCTAGCTTCAATGAGCAGTTCTTC. Amino acid sequence: CASSVPSFNEQFF.

This clonotype was counted at least ten times. This chain connects TRBV7-9 to TRBJ1-2, with TRBD1 identical over 10 bases. The CDR3 extends over 16 amino acids. Germline V gene lookup returns CDR1 SEHNR and CDR2 FQNEAQ (reference sequence). V lost 0 bases to trimming and J lost 7 bases; unmatched junction nucleotides: 8. DNA for the CDR3: TGTGCCAGCAGCTTAGCGCAGACAGGGGGCCTGGCTGGCTACACCTTC. Its protein is CASSLAQTGGLAGYTF.

A word on this clonotype: This clone may be a read error of a much larger clone one base away. The chain couples TRBV15 to TRBJ1-5; D may be TRBD1 (6 bases). CDR1 and CDR2 (germline): LNHNV, YYDKDF (reference sequence). The CDR3 extends over 15 amino acids. V lost 5 bases to trimming and J lost 6 bases, with 17 bases between them. DNA of the CDR3: TGTGCCACCAGCGGGGGCCTAACTGCTAGTCAGCCCCAGCATTTT. Translated, it gives CATSGGLTASQPQHF.

V is TRBV28 and J is TRBJ2-1, with TRBD2 matching 11 bases. The V gene's germline CDR1 is MDHEN and CDR2 SYDVKM. Losses at the gene ends were 2 bases for V and 8 bases for J; bases not matched to a gene: 5. This CDR3 spans 15 amino acids. CDR3: CASSLALAGGYEQFF. The CDR3 DNA sequence: TGTGCCAGCAGTTTAGCCCTAGCGGGAGGTTATGAGCAGTTCTTC.

As concerns this clonotype: This may stem from a read error, because a much larger clone lies one nucleotide away. The J gene is TRBJ1-2, the V gene TRBV9; tentative D call: TRBD1 (6 bases). Germline values: CDR1 SGDLS, CDR2 YYNGEE. V was pared by 1 base and J by 8 bases, with 15 bases between. The CDR3 is 14 residues long. CDR3 DNA sequence: TGTGCCAGCAGCGTACGACGGGGGGCTTGGGGCTACACCTTC. Its translation: CASSVRRGAWGYTF.

As to this clonotype: A much bigger clone sits one base away, suggesting this may be a read error. This chain links TRBV4-1 with TRBJ1-5; D ambiguous. Germline V lookup: CDR1 MGHRA, CDR2 YSYEKL. The length of the CDR3 is 13 residues. The CDR3 here is CASSQAHNHPQHF. The CDR3 nucleotides read TGCGCCAGCAGCCAAGCGCACAATCATCCCCAGCATTTT.

The gene calls are TRBV7-8 and TRBJ1-1, with a tentative D call TRBD1 (6 bases). Germline V gives CDR1 SGHVS, CDR2 FQNEAQ. Trimming cost V 8 bases and J 0 bases, with 16 bases left between them. The CDR3 length is 15 residues. This chain's CDR3 is CASAYSQGLNTEAFF. Here the CDR3 DNA reads TGTGCCAGCGCTTATTCGCAGGGGCTGAACACTGAAGCTTTCTTT.

This clonotype was counted many times. The chain is built from TRBV7-9 and TRBJ2-1, with D tentatively TRBD1 (5 bases). Trimming took 1 base from V and 3 from J, leaving 22 bases between them. Germline values: CDR1 SEHNR, CDR2 FQNEAQ (reference sequence). The CDR3 extends over 19 amino acids. The CDR3 region is CASSLVGHPKTGYYNEQFF. The CDR3 DNA follows: TGTGCCAGCAGCTTAGTTGGACACCCGAAAACGGGTTACTACAATGAGCAGTTCTTC.